This T cell receptor (beta chain) comes out of a study of ipilimumab plus nivolumab after autologous stem cell transplantation. This table comes from immunoSEQ multiplex PCR, and its TCRdb copy is limited to in-frame clones, with some not included. Altogether more than 15,000 clones are present, 79% being singletons, with the ten largest covering less than 40%. The CDR3 is 11 residues long. Germline V gene sequence: CDR1 SGHTA, CDR2 FQGTGA. Study findings and constraints: Authors suggest TCR repertoire, Treg phenotype and gut microbiota support further study.

Concerning this clone itself: Its antigen is still unknown. The junction departs from the called germline gene at one end, perhaps through a read error.

The sequenced sample was PBMCs, obtained in a trial of ipilimumab plus nivolumab as post-transplant consolidation. The receptor was derived from a male donor with diffuse large B-cell lymphoma. The J gene is TRBJ2-1, the V gene TRBV7-3; D uncertain. In DNA, the CDR3 is TGTGCCAGCAGCTCCAACAATGAGCAGTTCTTC. As protein: CASSSNNEQFF.